This TCR beta chain appears in the sequencing data of a study of chemoradiotherapy in HPV16-positive cancers. This clone was counted once. The method was immunoSEQ multiplex PCR; TCRdb's version includes in-frame clones alone and lacks a portion of them. The table includes about 3,000 clones, 71% detected once. Germline CDR1 reads MNHNS; CDR2 reads SASEGT. The V and J ends lost 1 base and 9 bases, in that order; junction bases with no gene match: 13. This CDR3 spans 17 amino acids. V and J are TRBV6-1 and TRBJ2-4; 9 bases are shared with TRBD2. This sample was taken from a patient who underwent chemoradiotherapy. The TCR originated in a human donor with HPV-associated anogenital cancer. The chain's CDR3 is CASSEGGGAPKGSIQYF. The CDR3 DNA is TGTGCCAGCAGTGAAGGCGGGGGGGCCCCAAAAGGGAGCATTCAGTACTTC.